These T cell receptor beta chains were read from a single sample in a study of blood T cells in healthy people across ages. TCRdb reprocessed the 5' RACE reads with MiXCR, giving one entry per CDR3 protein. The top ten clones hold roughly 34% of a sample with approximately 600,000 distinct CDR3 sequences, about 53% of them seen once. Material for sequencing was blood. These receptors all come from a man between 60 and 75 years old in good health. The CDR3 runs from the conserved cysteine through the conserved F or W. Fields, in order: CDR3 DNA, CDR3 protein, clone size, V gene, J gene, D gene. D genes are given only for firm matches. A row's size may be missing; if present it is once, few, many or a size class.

TGTGCCAGCAGTTGGGGGGGGCAAACAGATACGCAGTATTTT	CASSWGGQTDTQYF	-	TRBV6-2/TRBV6-3	TRBJ2-3	-
TGTGCCAGCAGCTTAGGAGCTAGTAGCTCCTACAATGAGCAGTTCTTC	CASSLGASSSYNEQFF	many	TRBV7-2	TRBJ2-1	-
TGTGCCAGCAGTCCGGGGACAGGGCAAACCGGGGAGCTGTTTTTT	CASSPGTGQTGELFF	-	TRBV27	TRBJ2-2	TRBD1
TGCGCCAGCAGCTCCACCGACAGGGGCTATGGCTACACCTTC	CASSSTDRGYGYTF	-	TRBV5-1	TRBJ1-2	TRBD1
TGTGCCAGCAGTTTAACCGGGGTTGGGTATGGCTACACCTTC	CASSLTGVGYGYTF	-	TRBV27	TRBJ1-2	-
TGTGCCAGCAGTTCCCTACTAGCGCCTAGCTCCTACGAGCAGTACTTC	CASSSLLAPSSYEQYF	-	TRBV12-3/TRBV12-4	TRBJ2-7	TRBD2
TGTGCCAGCAGCCAAGGGGGAGGGTGCTCCTACGAGCAGTACTTC	CASSQGGGCSYEQYF	-	TRBV3-1	TRBJ2-7	TRBD2
TGTGCCAGCAGCCAAGGTGGTCTAGCGTCAGATACGCAGTATTTT	CASSQGGLASDTQYF	-	TRBV3-1	TRBJ2-3	-
TGTGCCAGCAGTTCCACCAAGGACTCTGGGGCCAACGTCCTGACTTTC	CASSSTKDSGANVLTF	-	TRBV6-5	TRBJ2-6	-
TGCAGTGCTCCCGGGACAGGGGGAAAGAATGAGCAGTTCTTC	CSAPGTGGKNEQFF	-	TRBV20-1	TRBJ2-1	TRBD1
TGTGCCACCAGCACGGGAAATAGCAATCAGCCCCAGCATTTT	CATSTGNSNQPQHF	many	TRBV15	TRBJ1-5	-
TGTGCCGGCAGCCAAGTTGGTCCTTTAGCGGGGGCCCTCCAAGAGACCCAGTACTTC	CAGSQVGPLAGALQETQYF	-	TRBV3-1	TRBJ2-5	TRBD2
TGTGCCAGCAGCTTCCTAGCGGGGCGGGGCGAGCAGTACTTC	CASSFLAGRGEQYF	many	TRBV5-5	TRBJ2-7	TRBD2
TGTGCCAGCAGTTTATCGGCAGGGGAATACGAGCAGTACTTC	CASSLSAGEYEQYF	-	TRBV27	TRBJ2-7	-
TGTGCCATCAGTGACTATGGGATAGGGAATGCACCCCTCCACTTT	CAISDYGIGNAPLHF	-	TRBV10-3	TRBJ1-6	-
TGTGCCAGCAGTCCTCTAGCGGGGGCGAGCTCCTACGAGCAGTACTTC	CASSPLAGASSYEQYF	-	TRBV6-5	TRBJ2-7	TRBD2
TGCAGCGTTGAGGGCGGATATTGGAGCACAGATACGCAGTATTTT	CSVEGGYWSTDTQYF	-	TRBV29-1	TRBJ2-3	-
TGCGCCAGCAGCCAAGAACACATCCCGGGGACAGGGGACTACGAGCAGTACTTC	CASSQEHIPGTGDYEQYF	few	TRBV4-1	TRBJ2-7	TRBD1
TGTGCCATCAGTACAGGGGACGAGACCCAGTACTTC	CAISTGDETQYF	-	TRBV10-3	TRBJ2-5	TRBD1
TGCGCCAGCAGCTTGGCCCGGCAACCGATCAACAATGAGCAGTTCTTC	CASSLARQPINNEQFF	-	TRBV5-1	TRBJ2-1	-